The T cell receptor beta chain under discussion was sequenced for a study of CD8 T cells in Susac syndrome. Germline-derived CDR1 and CDR2 are SGHDN and FVKESK. Between the trimmed V and J ends, which lost 0 bases and 5 bases, there was a span of 10 bases. This CDR3 is 14 amino acids long. RNA, at about 0.5 to 1 ug, was reverse transcribed with random hexamers. TCR beta CDR3 was amplified by immunoSEQ multiplex PCR. This amplification extended across 54 Vbeta and 13 Jbeta segments. TCRdb re-analysed the immunoSEQ multiplex PCR reads in MiXCR, keeping a single row per CDR3 protein. The sample lists some 450,000 distinct CDR3 sequences, 75% to 90% seen once, with approximately 0.12% in the top ten. The T cells that were sequenced for TCR beta were CD8+ and CD4+ cells from blood. In the multiple sclerosis control group, patients were treatment-naive and had stable or active relapsing-remitting disease. In contrast to the negatively isolated CD8+ and CD4+ T cells, TEMRA cells were FACS-enriched.

The chain uses TRBV14 and TRBJ2-5; tentative D call: TRBD1 (5 bases). Material: CD8+ T cells from PBMCs. This TCR derives from a human donor with multiple sclerosis. CDR3 in amino acids: CASSQDLQGETQYF. Written as DNA, the CDR3 is TGTGCCAGCAGCCAAGATTTGCAGGGCGAGACCCAGTACTTC.